This T cell receptor (beta chain) emerged from a study of vaccination effects on CD4 cells after COVID-19. Worth noting for this clone: The antigen is not known.

Before any sequencing was done, the ViraFEST assay used viral peptide pools to expand antigen-specific CD4+ T cells. Following a roughly eleven-day culture, CD4+ T cells were purified. Negative nucleocapsid antibody tests before and after vaccination confirmed no previous SARS-CoV-2 infection. The method was immunoSEQ multiplex PCR; TCRdb's version includes in-frame clones alone and lacks a portion of them. The sample has approximately 74,000 clones; about 70% are singletons. This CDR3 is 13 amino acids long. Trimming shortened V by 3 bases and J by 3 bases, and 8 bases separated the two germline ends. The germline CDR1 and CDR2 sequences are MNHEY and SVGEGT.

This chain connects TRBV6-2 or TRBV6-3 to TRBJ1-1; D not certain. The sequence came from a human donor who received a COVID-19 vaccine. The sequenced sample was CD4+ T cells from PBMCs cultured with HCoV-NL63 spike peptides, obtained before COVID-19 vaccination. CDR3 region: CASSYSRYTEAFF. CDR3 in DNA: TGTGCCAGCAGTTATAGTAGGTACACTGAAGCTTTCTTT.